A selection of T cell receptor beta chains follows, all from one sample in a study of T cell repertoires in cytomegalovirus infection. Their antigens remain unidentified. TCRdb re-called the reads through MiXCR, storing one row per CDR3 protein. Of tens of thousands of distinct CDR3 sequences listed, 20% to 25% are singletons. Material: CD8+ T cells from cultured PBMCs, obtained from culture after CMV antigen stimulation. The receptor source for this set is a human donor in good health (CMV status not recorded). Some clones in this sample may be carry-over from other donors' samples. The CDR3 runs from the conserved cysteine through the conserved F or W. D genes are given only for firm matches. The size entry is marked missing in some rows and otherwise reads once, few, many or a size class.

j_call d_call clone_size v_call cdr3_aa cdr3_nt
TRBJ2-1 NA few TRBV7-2 CASSRSGNEQFF TGTGCCAGCAGCCGCTCGGGGAATGAGCAGTTCTTC
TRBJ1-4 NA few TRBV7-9 CASKGQQEKLFF TGTGCCAGCAAGGGGCAGCAAGAAAAACTGTTTTTT
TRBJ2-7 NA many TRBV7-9 CASSSKRTPSMGGYEQYF TGTGCCAGCAGCTCGAAGCGGACTCCTTCAATGGGTGGCTACGAGCAGTACTTC
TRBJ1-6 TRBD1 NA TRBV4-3 CASSLGTARNSPLHF TGCGCCAGCAGCCTCGGGACAGCCCGAAATTCACCCCTCCACTTT
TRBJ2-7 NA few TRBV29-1 CSVPRVTGEQYF TGCAGCGTCCCCAGGGTAACGGGGGAGCAGTACTTC
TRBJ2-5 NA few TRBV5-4 CASNQLGLSQETQYF TGTGCCAGCAACCAACTCGGGCTTTCGCAAGAGACCCAGTACTTC
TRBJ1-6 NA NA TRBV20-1 CSAREGFFNSPLHF TGCAGTGCGCGTGAAGGGTTCTTCAATTCACCCCTCCACTTT
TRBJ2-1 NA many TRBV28 CASSLLGREGPYNEQFF TGTGCCAGCAGTTTATTGGGCCGCGAGGGGCCCTACAATGAGCAGTTCTTC
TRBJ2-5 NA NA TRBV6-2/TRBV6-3 CASSSSWGETQYF TGTGCCAGCAGTTCCTCCTGGGGGGAGACCCAGTACTTC
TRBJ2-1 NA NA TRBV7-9 CASSLDWGLTYNEQFF TGTGCCAGCAGCTTAGATTGGGGCCTTACCTACAATGAGCAGTTCTTC
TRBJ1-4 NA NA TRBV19 CASSKRRDTITNEKLFF TGTGCCAGTAGTAAACGTCGGGACACGATAACTAATGAAAAACTGTTTTTT
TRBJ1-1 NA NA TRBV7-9 CASAHTPGGTEAFF TGTGCCAGCGCCCACACACCGGGGGGAACTGAAGCTTTCTTT
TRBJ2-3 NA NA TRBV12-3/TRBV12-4 CASSPRTVTDTQYF TGTGCCAGCAGCCCTCGGACGGTCACAGATACGCAGTATTTT
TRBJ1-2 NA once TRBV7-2 CASSYGQGSGYGYTF TGTGCCAGCAGCTACGGTCAGGGGTCCGGCTATGGCTACACCTTC
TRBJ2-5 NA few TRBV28 CASSARDNRQETQYF TGTGCCAGCTCAGCTCGGGACAACCGCCAAGAGACCCAGTACTTC
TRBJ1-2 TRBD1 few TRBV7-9 CASSPPSQTGLYGYTF TGTGCCAGCAGCCCGCCGTCCCAGACAGGGCTTTATGGCTACACCTTC
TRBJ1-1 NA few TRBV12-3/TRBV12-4 CASSLGTVTEAFF TGTGCCAGCAGTTTAGGGACCGTGACTGAAGCTTTCTTT
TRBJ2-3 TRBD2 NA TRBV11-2 CASSLAARGAGDTQYF TGTGCCAGCAGCTTAGCAGCGCGGGGGGCGGGAGATACGCAGTATTTT
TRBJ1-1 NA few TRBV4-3 CASSQGGGGTVGSTEAFF TGCGCCAGCAGCCAAGGAGGAGGCGGTACGGTGGGGAGCACTGAAGCTTTCTTT
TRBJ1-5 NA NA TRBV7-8 CASNLPHQPQHF TGTGCCAGCAACCTGCCTCATCAGCCCCAGCATTTT
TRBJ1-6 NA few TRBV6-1 CASSEDRRDSPLHF TGTGCCAGCAGTGAAGACAGGAGGGATTCACCCCTCCACTTT